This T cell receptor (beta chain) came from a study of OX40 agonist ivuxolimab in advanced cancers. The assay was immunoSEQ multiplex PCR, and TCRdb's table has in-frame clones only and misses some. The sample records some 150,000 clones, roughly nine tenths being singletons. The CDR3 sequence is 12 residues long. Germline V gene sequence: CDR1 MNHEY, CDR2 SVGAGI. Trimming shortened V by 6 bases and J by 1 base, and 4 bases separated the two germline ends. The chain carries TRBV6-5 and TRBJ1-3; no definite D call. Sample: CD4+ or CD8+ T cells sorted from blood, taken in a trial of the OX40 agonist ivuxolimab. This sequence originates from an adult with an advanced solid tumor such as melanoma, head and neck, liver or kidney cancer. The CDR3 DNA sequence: TGTGCCAGCAGCGGTTCTGGAAACACCATATATTTT. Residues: CASSGSGNTIYF.